This TCR beta chain was profiled in a study of OX40 agonist ivuxolimab in advanced cancers. Study results and caveats: In general, CD8+ T cells held more expanded clones than CD4+ did, on average.

A few counts support this clone. Its antigen is not known. Clones were sequenced by immunoSEQ multiplex PCR, and TCRdb holds only the in-frame ones, with some missing. The top ten clones hold roughly 0.4% of a sample with tens of thousands of clones, 82% of them seen once. This CDR3 contains 15 residues. The trim removed 2 bases at V and 11 bases at J, leaving 5 bases unmatched. Per germline, CDR1 MDHEN and CDR2 SYDVKM. This rearrangement joins TRBV28 to TRBJ2-1; 14 nucleotides match TRBD2. This TCR was recovered from an adult with an advanced solid tumor such as melanoma, head and neck, liver or kidney cancer. The input for sequencing was CD4+ or CD8+ T cells sorted from blood, taken in a trial of the OX40 agonist ivuxolimab. CDR3 protein: CASSLMGLAGVKQFF. Written as DNA, the CDR3 is TGTGCCAGCAGTTTAATGGGACTAGCGGGAGTAAAGCAGTTCTTC.